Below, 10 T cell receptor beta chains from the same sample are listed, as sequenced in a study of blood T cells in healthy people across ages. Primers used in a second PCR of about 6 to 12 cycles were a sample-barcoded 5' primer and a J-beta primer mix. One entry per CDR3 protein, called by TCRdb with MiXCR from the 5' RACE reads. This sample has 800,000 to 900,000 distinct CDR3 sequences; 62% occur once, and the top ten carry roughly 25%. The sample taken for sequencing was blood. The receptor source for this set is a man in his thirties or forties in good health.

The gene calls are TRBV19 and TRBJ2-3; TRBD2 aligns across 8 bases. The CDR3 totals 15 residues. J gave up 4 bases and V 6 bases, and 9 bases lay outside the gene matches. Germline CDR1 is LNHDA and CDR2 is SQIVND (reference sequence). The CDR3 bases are TGTGCCAGTAGCTGGACTAGCATTGCGGCAGATACGCAGTATTTT. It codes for CASSWTSIAADTQYF.

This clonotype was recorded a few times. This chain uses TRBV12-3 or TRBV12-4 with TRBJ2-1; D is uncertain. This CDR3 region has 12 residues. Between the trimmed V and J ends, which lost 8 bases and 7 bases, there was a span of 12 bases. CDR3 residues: CASAAPRNEQFF. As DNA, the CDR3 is TGTGCCAGCGCAGCGCCTCGTAATGAGCAGTTCTTC.

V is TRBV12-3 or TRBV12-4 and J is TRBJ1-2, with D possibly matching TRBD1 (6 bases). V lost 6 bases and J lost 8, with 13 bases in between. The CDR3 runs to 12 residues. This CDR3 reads CASSQGRWGYTF. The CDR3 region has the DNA TGTGCCAGCAGCCAGGGGAGATGGGGCTACACCTTC.

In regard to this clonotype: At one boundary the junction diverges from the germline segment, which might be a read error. The CDR3 DNA follows: TGTGCCAACAGTGACAGACCATACGAGCAGTACTTC. Amino acids: CANSDRPYEQYF. J is TRBJ2-4 and V is TRBV10-3; perhaps TRBD1 as D (5 bases). The assigned J gene may be wrong: the sequence end matches TRBJ2-7 better. Germline CDR1 ENHRY, CDR2 SYGVKD. The CDR3 has 12 residues.

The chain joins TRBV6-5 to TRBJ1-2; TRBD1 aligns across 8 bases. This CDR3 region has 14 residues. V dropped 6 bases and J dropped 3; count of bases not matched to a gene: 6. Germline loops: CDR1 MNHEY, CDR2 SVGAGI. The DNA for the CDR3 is TGTGCCAGCAGCCGGACAGGGTTGGACTATGGCTACACCTTC. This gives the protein CASSRTGLDYGYTF.

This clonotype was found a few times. As DNA, the CDR3 is TGCGCCAGCAGCATCAGGACTAGCGGGGGCAGGGAGCAGTTCTTC. Translating it yields CASSIRTSGGREQFF. The chain recombines TRBV5-1 with TRBJ2-1; the match to TRBD2 covers 13 bases. The junction had 8 bases not matched to a gene; V was cut back by 4 bases and J by 10 bases. CDR1 is SGHRS and CDR2 is YFSETQ in the germline V gene. The CDR3 is 15 residues long.

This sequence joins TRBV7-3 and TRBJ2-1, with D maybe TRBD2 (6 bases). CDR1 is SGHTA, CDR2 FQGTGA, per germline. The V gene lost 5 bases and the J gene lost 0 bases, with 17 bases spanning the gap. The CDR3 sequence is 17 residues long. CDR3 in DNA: TGTGCCAGCAGCCCTGGGCGGGGCTCGAGCTCCTACAATGAGCAGTTCTTC. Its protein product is CASSPGRGSSSYNEQFF.

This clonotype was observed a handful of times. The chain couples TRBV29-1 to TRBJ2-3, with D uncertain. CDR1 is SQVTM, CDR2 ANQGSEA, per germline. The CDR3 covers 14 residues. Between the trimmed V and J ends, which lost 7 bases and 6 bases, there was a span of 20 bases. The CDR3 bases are TGCAGCGGTTACCCTCCCGAGTCCACGGATACGCAGTATTTT. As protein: CSGYPPESTDTQYF.

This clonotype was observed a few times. CDR3 coding DNA: TGTGCCAGCAGTTACGGTAGCCTGGGTGAGCAGTTCTTC. It encodes CASSYGSLGEQFF. The rearrangement links TRBV6-5 to TRBJ2-1; no clear D. Trimming took 2 bases from V and 9 from J, leaving 11 bases between them. This CDR3 comprises 13 residues. Germline assignment: CDR1 MNHEY and CDR2 SVGAGI.

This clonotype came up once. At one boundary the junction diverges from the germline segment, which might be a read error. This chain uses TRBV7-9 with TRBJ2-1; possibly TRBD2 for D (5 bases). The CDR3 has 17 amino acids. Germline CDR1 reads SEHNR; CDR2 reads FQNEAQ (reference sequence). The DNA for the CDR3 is TGTACCAGCAGCTTATTCCCTGGTGTCGGAGGAAACAATGAGCAGTTCTTC. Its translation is CTSSLFPGVGGNNEQFF.